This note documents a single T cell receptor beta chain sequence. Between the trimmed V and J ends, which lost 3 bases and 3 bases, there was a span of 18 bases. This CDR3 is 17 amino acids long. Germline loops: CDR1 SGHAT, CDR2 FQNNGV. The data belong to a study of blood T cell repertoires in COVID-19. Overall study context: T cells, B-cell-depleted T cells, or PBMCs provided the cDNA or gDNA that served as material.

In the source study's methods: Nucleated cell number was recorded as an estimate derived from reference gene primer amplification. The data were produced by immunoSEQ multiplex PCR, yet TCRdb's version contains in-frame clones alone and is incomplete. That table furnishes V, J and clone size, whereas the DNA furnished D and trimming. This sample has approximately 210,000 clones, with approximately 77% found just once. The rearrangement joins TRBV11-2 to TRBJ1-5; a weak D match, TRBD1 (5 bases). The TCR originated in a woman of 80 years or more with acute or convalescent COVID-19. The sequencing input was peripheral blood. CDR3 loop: CASSFRGALRTNQPQHF. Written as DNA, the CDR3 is TGTGCCAGCAGCTTTCGCGGGGCGCTAAGAACCAATCAGCCCCAGCATTTT.